This T cell receptor beta chain was identified in a study of T cells after yellow fever vaccination. TCRdb ran MiXCR on the 5' RACE reads and lists one entry per CDR3 protein. The sample has about 310,000 distinct CDR3 sequences; more than 3% are singletons. From germline, CDR1 is DFQATT and CDR2 SNEGSKA (reference sequence). Between the trimmed V and J ends, which lost 6 bases and 6 bases, there was a span of 6 bases. The CDR3 extends over 10 amino acids. This clonotype was detected many times. This receptor was taken from a young man who received the YFV17D yellow fever vaccine. The source was PBMCs, collected on the day of the yellow fever booster vaccination. The J gene is TRBJ2-1, the V gene TRBV20-1, with a tentative D call TRBD2 (6 bases). CDR3: CSAGGNEQFF. The CDR3 DNA reads TGCAGTGCGGGGGGCAATGAGCAGTTCTTC.